This T cell receptor beta chain was captured by sequencing in a study of blood T cell repertoires in COVID-19. The wider study: Samples came from the United States, Italy and Spain, spanning acute and convalescent COVID-19.

Original processing notes: The authors estimated nucleated cell counts from reference gene primer amplification. Only in-frame clones appear in the TCRdb table, and some are missing; sequencing was by immunoSEQ multiplex PCR. The DNA was the basis for D and trimming; V, J and clone size are from that table. The table has a few hundred thousand clones, roughly 87% seen once. Looked up from germline, CDR1 is LNHDA and CDR2 is SQIVND (reference sequence). This CDR3 spans 14 amino acids. Trimming removed 10 bases from V and 6 bases from J, with 21 bases in between. Recruits, aged about 18 to 100 years, lived in approximately 26 US areas.

The chain is built from TRBV19 and TRBJ1-2; D might be TRBD1 (6 bases). This TCR was sampled from a woman between 45 and 60 years old who had recovered from COVID-19. Specimen: PBMCs or T cells enriched from blood (not recorded which). This CDR3 reads CATLRGAPFDGYTF. CDR3 DNA: TGTGCCACCCTCCGGGGGGCTCCGTTCGATGGCTACACCTTC.